Sequencing of this T cell receptor (beta chain) was carried out in a study of CD8 T cells in ankylosing spondylitis (dated 2017 in TCRdb). Regarding the complete study: To find TCR variants linked to disease, the study profiled T cell receptor beta repertoires in ankylosing spondylitis patients and healthy donors. The full study cohort was made up of 25 ankylosing spondylitis patients and 108 healthy donors. Peripheral blood samples were taken, and synovial fluid was additionally collected from ankylosing spondylitis patients. What the study reported, not specific to this receptor: A TCR beta motif of about eight highly homologous amino acid variants appeared characteristic of blood from ankylosing spondylitis patients. The disease-linked clones had a CD8+ phenotype and were found at relatively low frequencies in peripheral blood. Some of the motif variants had been reported before in the synovial fluid and blood of reactive arthritis patients, a finding that suggests common disease-initiation mechanisms. The disease-linked clones were reported to be significantly enriched in matched synovial fluid samples from ankylosing spondylitis patients.

This clonotype appeared a few times. Its cognate antigen has yet to be identified. No base qualities exist here, and no much larger clone lies one base off it. Sequencer: Illumina HiSeq 2500. Quantitative 5'-RACE with molecular barcodes was used to prepare TCR beta libraries. In the source study's methods: A new computational method, built on a probabilistic model of VDJ rearrangement, was used to identify disease-linked TCR variants. Starting from the raw public reads, TCRdb applied fastp trimming at Q25, assembled clones with MiXCR and retained in-frame beta chains. Every CDR3 protein is listed once, alongside the most common genes and DNA of its rows. The V and J calls and clone size come from TCRdb's table, not from the authors' own analysis. Here the sample has roughly 400,000 distinct CDR3 sequences; about a fifth occur a single time. About a sixth of the sample comes from the top ten. Trimming takes 3 bases off V and 6 bases off J; junction bases not matched to a gene: 18. From its cysteine to its phenylalanine, the CDR3 spans 18 amino acids. Solely the CDR3 DNA is kept, with 54 bases framed from the first base. CDR1 and CDR2 are drawn from the germline V gene: MNHEY, SVGAGI.

Sequences were obtained from blood, either unsorted or a sorted T cell fraction (not recorded which). The receptor's source is a male donor with ankylosing spondylitis. This chain joins TRBV6-5 to TRBJ2-3; TRBD2 matches 7 bases in the middle. CDR3 reads: CASSYFGSGLVRPDTQYF. The sequence in DNA is TGTGCCAGCAGTTATTTTGGTTCCGGACTAGTTCGGCCTGATACGCAGTATTTT.